The rows below give T cell receptor beta chains drawn from one sample of a study of cytomegalovirus exposure and HLA in healthy donors. TCRdb's copy holds only in-frame clones and misses some; the assay was immunoSEQ multiplex PCR. The sample lists around 100,000 clones; around 61% were seen once. Specimen: PBMCs. The receptors were sampled from a woman aged 30 to 39 in good health and CMV-seronegative. Each CDR3 is given with its conserved first and last residue. A D gene is named only where the DNA matches it firmly. Expanded clones get a size class; other rows say once, few or many, or leave the size out.

v_call	d_call	clone_size	j_call	cdr3_length	cdr3_nt	cdr3_aa
TRBV10-3	TRBD1	few	TRBJ1-4	16	TGTGCCATCAGTGAGTATTTTGGGACAGGCGACGAAAAACTGTTTTTT	CAISEYFGTGDEKLFF
TRBV28	TRBD2	-	TRBJ2-1	13	TGTGCCAGCACCTCTAGCGGGTACAATGAGCAGTTCTTC	CASTSSGYNEQFF
TRBV18	TRBD1	-	TRBJ1-1	14	TGTGCCAGCTCACAGCCGGGACAGGGTACTGAAGCTTTCTTT	CASSQPGQGTEAFF
TRBV7-9	-	-	TRBJ2-7	13	TGTGCCAGCAGCGTACAGGGCGGTAACGAGCAGTACTTC	CASSVQGGNEQYF
TRBV9	TRBD2	-	TRBJ2-1	15	TGTGCCAGCAGCGTTCTAGCGGGCACCCACAATGAGCAGTTCTTC	CASSVLAGTHNEQFF
TRBV2	-	-	TRBJ2-3	14	TGTGCCCACGGCCCAGCGGAGAGCACAGATACGCAGTATTTT	CAHGPAESTDTQYF
TRBV28	-	-	TRBJ1-6	13	TGTGCCAGCAGTTTAAGACGGGAATCACCCCTCCACTTT	CASSLRRESPLHF
TRBV19	TRBD1	-	TRBJ2-7	13	TGTGCCAGTAGTACGGACAGGGGCTACGAGCAGTACTTC	CASSTDRGYEQYF
TRBV30	-	-	TRBJ2-1	11	TGTGCCTGGAACAGGGTCGATGAGCAGTTCTTC	CAWNRVDEQFF
TRBV2	-	-	TRBJ1-2	13	TGTGCCAACGAAATTGGAGGCCCTGGGGGCTACACCTTC	CANEIGGPGGYTF
TRBV4-2	-	-	TRBJ1-5	16	TGTGCCAGCAGCCCCTCCGCCCAGGCTAGCAATCAGCCCCAGCATTTT	CASSPSAQASNQPQHF
TRBV6-5	-	-	TRBJ2-3	14	TGTGCCAGCAGACTAGTTGTAACGACAGATACGCAGTATTTT	CASRLVVTTDTQYF
TRBV5-5	-	-	TRBJ2-7	13	TGTGCCAGCAGCTTGGCTCTCAGCTACGAGCAGTACTTC	CASSLALSYEQYF
TRBV30	TRBD2	-	TRBJ2-5	10	TGTGCCTGGGCGCGGGAGGCCCAGTACTTC	CAWAREAQYF
TRBV7-2	-	-	TRBJ2-7	12	TGTGCCAGCAGCTTAGATATTAGCGAGCAGTACTTC	CASSLDISEQYF
TRBV7-9	-	once	TRBJ2-7	13	TGTGCCAGCAGCTTTCCAGGCTACTACGAGCAGTACTTC	CASSFPGYYEQYF
TRBV28	TRBD1	-	TRBJ1-2	14	TGTGCCAGCAGTTTAGGACAGGGCAACTATGGCTACACCTTC	CASSLGQGNYGYTF
TRBV5-4	TRBD1	-	TRBJ1-2	15	TGTGCCAGCAGCTGGGGGACAGTAGCAATATATGGCTACACCTTC	CASSWGTVAIYGYTF
TRBV28	-	few	TRBJ2-7	15	TGTGTGTCGGTGAAGCAGGGACATCCCGCTGGCGAGCAGTACTTC	CVSVKQGHPAGEQYF
TRBV5-1	-	few	TRBJ2-6	14	TGCGCCAGCAGCTTGACAGCTGGGGCCAACGTCCTGACTTTC	CASSLTAGANVLTF
TRBV7-3	TRBD2	-	TRBJ2-3	14	TGTGCCAGCAGCCCCATTAGCGGGAGGGATACGCAGTATTTT	CASSPISGRDTQYF
TRBV11-2	TRBD1	once	TRBJ2-7	16	TGTGCCAGCAGCTTAAGCCCGCCGGGACAGGCTAACGAGCAGTACTTC	CASSLSPPGQANEQYF
TRBV10-3	-	-	TRBJ2-5	11	TGTGCCGGCCGGACAGAAGAGACCCAGTACTTC	CAGRTEETQYF
TRBV15	-	few	TRBJ1-1	14	TGTGCCACCAGTCTAGGTATAGGGGCAGCTGAAGCTTTCTTT	CATSLGIGAAEAFF
TRBV21-1	-	few	TRBJ1-2	17	TGTGCCAGCAGCAAAAAACCCCGGGGGAGGGATAATGAAGGCTACACCTTC	CASSKKPRGRDNEGYTF
TRBV5-1	TRBD2	-	TRBJ2-3	14	TGCGCCAGCAGCTTAGCAGCGGGAGCAGATACGCAGTATTTT	CASSLAAGADTQYF
TRBV15	TRBD1	-	TRBJ1-4	16	TGTGCCACCAGCAGAGATCGGAACAGGGGGCGGGAAAAACTGTTTTTT	CATSRDRNRGREKLFF
TRBV28	TRBD1	-	TRBJ1-2	15	TGTGCCAGCAGAAATCCGGGACAGGGGGCGAAGGGCTACACCTTC	CASRNPGQGAKGYTF
TRBV2	TRBD1	-	TRBJ1-6	15	TGTGCCAGCAGGAATTCTGGGACAGGGAATTCACCCCTCCACTTT	CASRNSGTGNSPLHF
TRBV7-9	TRBD2	-	TRBJ2-7	15	TGTGCCAGCAGCTTAACTAGCGGGGAGGGTTACGAGCAGTACTTC	CASSLTSGEGYEQYF
TRBV7-2	-	few	TRBJ2-7	13	TGTGCCAGCAGCCGCACTAGTAGCTACGAGCAGTACTTC	CASSRTSSYEQYF
TRBV11-2	TRBD2	few	TRBJ2-1	15	TGTGCCAGCAGCTTCACGCGGGAGGGAGGGAATGAGCAGTTCTTC	CASSFTREGGNEQFF
TRBV5-6	-	-	TRBJ1-4	16	TGTGCCAGCAGCTTAGGGGCTGACAGACAGAATGAAAAACTGTTTTTT	CASSLGADRQNEKLFF
TRBV10-2	-	-	TRBJ2-5	11	TGCGCCAGCCATGGAGGAGAGACCCAGTACTTC	CASHGGETQYF
TRBV15	-	-	TRBJ2-1	13	TGTGCCACCAGCACAGGGGTCTACAATGAGCAGTTCTTC	CATSTGVYNEQFF
TRBV5-6	TRBD2	-	TRBJ2-2	16	TGTGCCAGCAGCCAGAGTGGGACTAGATACACCGGGGAGCTGTTTTTT	CASSQSGTRYTGELFF
TRBV14	-	few	TRBJ1-2	13	TGTGCCAGCAGCCAAGCCAGGCGCTATGGCTACACCTTC	CASSQARRYGYTF
TRBV29-1	TRBD1	-	TRBJ2-3	15	TGCAGCGTTTCGACAGGGGGCGAATTCACAGATACGCAGTATTTT	CSVSTGGEFTDTQYF
TRBV11-1	TRBD2	-	TRBJ2-3	17	TGTGCCAGCAACCCGAGGGGACTAGCGGGATCCACAGATACGCAGTATTTT	CASNPRGLAGSTDTQYF
TRBV18	TRBD1	-	TRBJ2-2	13	TGTGCCAGCTCACAGACAGGGGTCGGGGAGCTGTTTTTT	CASSQTGVGELFF
TRBV2	TRBD2	once	TRBJ2-2	16	TGTGCCAGCAGGGGTGGACTAGCGGGAAACACCGGGGAGCTGTTTTTT	CASRGGLAGNTGELFF
TRBV5-6	TRBD2	-	TRBJ2-1	15	TGTGCCAGCAGCTTGACTAGCGGGATATATAATGAGCAGTTCTTC	CASSLTSGIYNEQFF
TRBV6-4	-	-	TRBJ1-2	14	TGTGCCAGCAGCGTGACAGTTCAGGGCTATGGCTACACCTTC	CASSVTVQGYGYTF
TRBV5-6	-	-	TRBJ1-2	12	TGTGCCAGCAGCTTGCAGGGCAATGGCTACACCTTC	CASSLQGNGYTF
TRBV2	TRBD1	once	TRBJ1-4	12	TGTGCCAGCAGTGAAGACCGGGACAGGTATTTTTTT	CASSEDRDRYFF
TRBV7-3	-	once	TRBJ2-1	13	TGTGCCAGCAGCTTGGCAGACTACAATGAGCAGTTCTTC	CASSLADYNEQFF
TRBV13	-	-	TRBJ2-1	15	TGTGCCAGCAGCTTAGGCGGGAGTAACTACAATGAGCAGTTCTTC	CASSLGGSNYNEQFF
TRBV11-2	-	-	TRBJ2-1	15	TGTGCCAGCAGCCCAAACAGGTTCGGCTACAATGAGCAGTTCTTC	CASSPNRFGYNEQFF
TRBV7-6	-	once	TRBJ1-5	13	TGTGCCAGCAGCTTATGGGGGGACCAGCCCCAGCATTTT	CASSLWGDQPQHF
TRBV6-5	TRBD1	once	TRBJ1-1	14	TGTGCCAGCAGTTACGGGACAGGGTCCACTGAAGCTTTCTTT	CASSYGTGSTEAFF
TRBV5-1	-	-	TRBJ2-1	15	TGCGCCAGCAGCTTGGTCCTACAAGGGGGCAATGAGCAGTTCTTC	CASSLVLQGGNEQFF